This T cell receptor (beta chain) was sequenced in a study of T cell responses to AZD1222 COVID-19 vaccine. As for this clone: The antigen is unknown.

Method: immunoSEQ multiplex PCR; TCRdb's copy keeps in-frame clones and lacks some. This table has 200,000 or so clones, just over 90% appearing once. Regarding the study as a whole: Repertoires in all cases were sampled only once the peak T cell response had passed. Breadth and depth of Spike-specific TCRs rose after two AZD1222 doses. As reported, nearly half of all spike-specific TCRs target variant regions that are unmutated.

Germline V CDR1 and CDR2: MGHRA, YSYEKL. Trimming removed 1 base at V and 4 bases at J, with 13 bases between. CDR3 length equals 15 residues. This chain uses TRBV4-1 with TRBJ1-1; D unclear. Sequences were derived from peripheral blood, sampled on day 0 of MenACWY control vaccination. The sequence was obtained from an adult in good health. The CDR3 coding sequence is TGCGCCAGCAGCCAAGTCCGGGGAGGGAGCACTGAAGCTTTCTTT. It is translated as CASSQVRGGSTEAFF.